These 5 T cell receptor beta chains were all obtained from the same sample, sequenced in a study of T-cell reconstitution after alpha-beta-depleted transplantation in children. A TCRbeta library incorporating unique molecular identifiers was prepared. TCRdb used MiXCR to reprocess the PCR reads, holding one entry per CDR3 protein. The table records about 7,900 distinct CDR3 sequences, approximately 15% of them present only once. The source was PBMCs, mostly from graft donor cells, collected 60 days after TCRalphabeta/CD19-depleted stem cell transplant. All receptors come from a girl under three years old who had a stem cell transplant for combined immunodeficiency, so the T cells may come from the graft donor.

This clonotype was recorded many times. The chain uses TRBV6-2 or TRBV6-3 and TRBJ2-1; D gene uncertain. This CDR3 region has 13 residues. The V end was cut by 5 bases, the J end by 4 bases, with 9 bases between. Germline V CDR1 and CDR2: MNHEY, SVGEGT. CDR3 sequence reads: CASSQEQYNEQFF. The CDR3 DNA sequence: TGTGCCAGCAGTCAGGAACAGTACAATGAGCAGTTCTTC.

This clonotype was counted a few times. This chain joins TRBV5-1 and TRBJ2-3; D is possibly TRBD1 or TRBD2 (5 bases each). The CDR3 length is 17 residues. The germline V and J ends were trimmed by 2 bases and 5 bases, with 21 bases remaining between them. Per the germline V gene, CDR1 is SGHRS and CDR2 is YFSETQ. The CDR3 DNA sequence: TGCGCCAGCAGCTTCCGGGGCAAGGGGCCGCAGGGAGATACGCAGTATTTT. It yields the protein CASSFRGKGPQGDTQYF.

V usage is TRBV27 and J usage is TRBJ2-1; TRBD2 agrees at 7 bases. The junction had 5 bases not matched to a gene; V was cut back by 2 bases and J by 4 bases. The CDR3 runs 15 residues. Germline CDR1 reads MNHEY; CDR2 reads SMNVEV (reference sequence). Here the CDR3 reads CASSLRLAVYNEQFF. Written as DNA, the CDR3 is TGTGCCAGCAGTTTAAGGCTAGCGGTTTACAATGAGCAGTTCTTC.

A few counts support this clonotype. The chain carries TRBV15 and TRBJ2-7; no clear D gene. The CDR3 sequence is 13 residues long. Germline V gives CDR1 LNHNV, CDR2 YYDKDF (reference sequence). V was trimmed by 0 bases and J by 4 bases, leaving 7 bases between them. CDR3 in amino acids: CATSRDYRYEQYF. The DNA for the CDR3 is TGTGCCACCAGCAGAGATTACAGATACGAGCAGTACTTC.

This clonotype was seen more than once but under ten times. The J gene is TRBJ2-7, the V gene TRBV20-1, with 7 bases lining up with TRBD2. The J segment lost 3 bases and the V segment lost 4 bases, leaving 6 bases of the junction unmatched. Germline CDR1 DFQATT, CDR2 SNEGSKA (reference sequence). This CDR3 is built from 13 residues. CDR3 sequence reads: CSAKLSGLYEQYF. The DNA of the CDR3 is TGCAGTGCTAAGCTTAGCGGGCTCTACGAGCAGTACTTC.